This passage covers 14 T cell receptor beta chains from one sample sequenced in a study of CD8 T cells in ankylosing spondylitis. The study, taken as a whole, reports: Seven to nine highly homologous variants formed a TCR beta motif that appeared characteristic of ankylosing spondylitis blood.

These TCRs' antigens remain unknown. TCRdb used MiXCR to reprocess the 5' RACE reads, holding one entry per CDR3 protein. This table holds almost 400,000 distinct CDR3 sequences, approximately 20% found once. Sequenced: blood, either unsorted or a sorted T cell fraction (not recorded which). The receptors were gathered from a male donor with ankylosing spondylitis.

This clonotype came up a few times. The chain is built from TRBV15 and TRBJ2-3, with 8 bases fitting TRBD2. This CDR3 is 17 amino acids long. After removal of 0 bases from V and 3 bases from J, the junction contained 8 bases not matched to a gene. Germline loops: CDR1 LNHNV, CDR2 YYDKDF (reference sequence). The CDR3 DNA reads TGTGCCACCAGCAGAGATCTGGCGGGAGGTGGTACAGATACGCAGTATTTT. Translated, it gives CATSRDLAGGGTDTQYF.

This clonotype was detected only once. The chain has TRBV29-1 and TRBJ1-4, with D perhaps matching TRBD1 (6 bases). The CDR3 sequence is 14 residues long. Germline V gene data show CDR1 as SQVTM and CDR2 as ANQGSEA. V shed 0 bases and J shed 1 base, with 6 bases lying between them. The CDR3 DNA reads TGCAGCGTTGAAGAAGGGGGAACTAATGAAAAACTGTTTTTT. It translates to CSVEEGGTNEKLFF.

This clonotype was counted only a few times. This chain uses TRBV10-3 with TRBJ1-1; D is unclear. Germline values: CDR1 ENHRY, CDR2 SYGVKD. The CDR3 has 14 residues. V gave up 6 bases and J gave up 1 base, with 12 bases separating them. The CDR3 region has the DNA TGTGCCATCAGGGATCGGCGGAAGAACACTGAAGCTTTCTTT. It is translated as CAIRDRRKNTEAFF.

This clonotype was seen a few times. The DNA of the CDR3 is TGCGCCAGCAGCTTGGATGGCGGGAGCAAGTACAATGAGCAGTTCTTC. Residues: CASSLDGGSKYNEQFF. V and J are TRBV5-1 and TRBJ2-1, with TRBD2 matching over 7 bases. The CDR3 is made up of 16 amino acids. The V gene's germline CDR1 is SGHRS and CDR2 YFSETQ. Unmatched junction bases numbered 7, after V lost 0 bases and J lost 4 bases.

This clonotype occurred a few times. This chain links TRBV18 with TRBJ1-3; 9 nucleotides align to TRBD1. The CDR3 consists of 16 residues. J lost 2 bases, V lost 3 bases, and 5 bases had no gene match. CDR1 and CDR2 (germline): KGHSH, LQKENI. The CDR3 protein is CASSPDRGVAGNTIYF. DNA for the CDR3: TGTGCCAGCTCACCGGACAGGGGAGTTGCTGGAAACACCATATATTTT.

The J gene is TRBJ2-2, the V gene TRBV6-1, with a possible D match to TRBD1 (6 bases). Trimming took off 3 bases at V and 6 bases at J, with 11 bases between the two ends. The CDR3 is 14 residues long. CDR1 is MNHNS, CDR2 SASEGT, per germline. This CDR3 reads CASSDPGVSGELFF. The CDR3 DNA reads as TGTGCCAGCAGTGACCCAGGGGTTTCCGGGGAGCTGTTTTTT.

The sample holds many counts of this clonotype. The chain uses TRBV7-9 and TRBJ1-4; TRBD1 agrees at 7 bases. V shed 4 bases, J shed 0 bases, and the junction held 5 bases outside the gene matches. The CDR3 has 16 residues. CDR1 and CDR2 from the germline V gene are SEHNR and FQNEAQ (reference sequence). Here the CDR3 reads CASSSRQGATNEKLFF. For the CDR3, the DNA is TGTGCCAGCAGCTCGAGACAGGGAGCAACTAATGAAAAACTGTTTTTT.

This clonotype was found a few times. V usage is TRBV3-1 and J usage is TRBJ2-7, with 8 bases matching TRBD2. The germline CDR1 and CDR2 sequences are LGHDT and YNNKEL (reference sequence). The length of the CDR3 is 13 residues. The junction had 0 bases not matched to a gene; V was cut back by 3 bases and J by 2 bases. As DNA, the CDR3 is TGTGCCAGCAGCCACGGGAGGGCCTACGAGCAGTACTTC. It specifies CASSHGRAYEQYF.

In its sample, this clonotype was seen once. The gene calls are TRBV28 and TRBJ2-7, with 10 bases matching TRBD1. The CDR3 extends over 16 amino acids. With 5 bases clipped from V and 2 bases from J, the junction kept 9 bases outside the gene matches. The germline CDR1 and CDR2 sequences are MDHEN and SYDVKM. In DNA, the CDR3 is TGTGCCAGCAGTATTTCCGGGACAGGGGCCCCCTACGAGCAGTACTTC. This encodes CASSISGTGAPYEQYF. The full variable domain, its missing parts supplied by reference TRBV28 and TRBJ2-7, is DVKVTQSSRYLVKRTGEKVFLECVQDMDHENMFWYRQDPGLGLRLIYFSYDVKMKEKGDIPEGYSVSREKKERFSLILESASTNQTSMYLCASSISGTGAPYEQYFGPGTRLTVT.

This clonotype was detected a few times. V and J are TRBV12-3 or TRBV12-4 and TRBJ2-7; 7 nucleotides align to TRBD1. The CDR3 has 13 amino acids. After removal of 5 bases from V and 0 bases from J, the junction contained 1 base not matched to a gene. The CDR3 bases are TGTGCCAGCAGTACAGGGGACTCCTACGAGCAGTACTTC. Amino acid sequence: CASSTGDSYEQYF.

This clonotype was picked up one time. V is TRBV7-6 and J is TRBJ2-1; 7 nucleotides match TRBD2. The V gene's germline CDR1 is SGHVS and CDR2 FNYEAQ. V lost 0 bases, J lost 7 bases, and 12 bases stayed unmatched. The CDR3 totals 17 residues. This chain's CDR3 is CASSLAGWAGVNNEQFF. The CDR3 DNA reads as TGTGCCAGCAGCTTAGCTGGCTGGGCGGGAGTGAATAATGAGCAGTTCTTC.

This clonotype has a handful of counts. V gene TRBV12-3 or TRBV12-4 combines with J gene TRBJ1-4; possible D gene TRBD1, 6 bases. V lost 7 bases, J lost 5 bases, and 14 bases lay in between. The CDR3 is 14 amino acids. Written as DNA, the CDR3 is TGTGCCAGCACCCAGGACAGCTGGAATGAAAAACTGTTTTTT. Protein: CASTQDSWNEKLFF.

J is TRBJ2-3 and V is TRBV7-9, with 7 nucleotides matching TRBD2. Trimming cost V 5 bases and J 3 bases; bases outside gene matches: 8. The CDR3 length is 15 residues. The germline V gene encodes CDR1 SEHNR and CDR2 FQNEAQ (reference sequence). As DNA, the CDR3 is TGTGCCAGCAGCCCCGGGAGGACGAGGACAGATACGCAGTATTTT. This gives the protein CASSPGRTRTDTQYF.

J is TRBJ2-6 and V is TRBV29-1; maybe TRBD2 (6 bases). Trimming left V 6 bases short and J 0 bases short, with 21 bases between. This CDR3 region has 18 residues. Germline values: CDR1 SQVTM, CDR2 ANQGSEA. In DNA, the CDR3 is TGCAGCGTCGGAAGAGGTTCGGGGGTTCCCTCTGGGGCCAACGTCCTGACTTTC. Its protein is CSVGRGSGVPSGANVLTF.